A selection of T cell receptor beta chains follows, all from one sample in a study of T cell repertoires in cytomegalovirus infection. Each CDR3 protein gets one entry after TCRdb re-called the reads with MiXCR. The table includes approximately 250,000 distinct CDR3 sequences, approximately 9% detected once. The sample taken for sequencing was PBMCs. These receptors were obtained from a human donor in good health (CMV status not recorded). Some clones in this sample may be carry-over from other donors' samples. CDR3s include the opening cysteine and the closing phenylalanine or tryptophan. D genes are given only for firm matches. Some rows have no size entry. The others give once, few or many, or a class for an expanded clone.

CDR3 protein,CDR3 DNA,V gene,clone size,D gene,J gene
CSALRLGSSYNEQFF,TGCAGTGCCCTTAGACTAGGGAGCTCCTACAATGAGCAGTTCTTC,TRBV20-1,.,.,TRBJ2-1
CASSSRVQPETQYF,TGTGCCAGCAGCTCTCGGGTCCAACCAGAGACCCAGTACTTC,TRBV7-2,many,.,TRBJ2-5
CASSQDGGTVEGTQYF,TGCGCCAGCAGCCAAGATGGTGGGACAGTGGAGGGGACCCAGTACTTC,TRBV4-3,many,.,TRBJ2-5
CASSWAGAGMNTEAFF,TGTGCCAGCAGCTGGGCAGGGGCCGGAATGAACACTGAAGCTTTCTTT,TRBV11-2,few,.,TRBJ1-1
CASSLGASEKLFF,TGCGCCAGCAGCTTGGGGGCCAGTGAAAAACTGTTTTTT,TRBV5-1,once,.,TRBJ1-4
CASSYSTGPYEQYF,TGTGCCAGCAGTTACTCGACGGGGCCCTACGAGCAGTACTTC,TRBV6-2/TRBV6-3,few,.,TRBJ2-7
CASSLAGGDRGYGYTF,TGTGCCAGCAGCTTAGCGGGAGGGGACAGGGGTTATGGCTACACCTTC,TRBV7-2,many,TRBD1,TRBJ1-2
CASSSVEEYAKNIQYF,TGTGCCAGCAGCTCCGTGGAGGAGTACGCCAAAAACATTCAGTACTTC,TRBV5-4,.,.,TRBJ2-4
CASSFGLGSYEQYF,TGTGCCAGCAGCTTTGGACTAGGCTCCTACGAGCAGTACTTC,TRBV7-8,many,TRBD2,TRBJ2-7
CSAINWAGSTEAFF,TGCAGTGCTATCAATTGGGCCGGGAGCACTGAAGCTTTCTTT,TRBV20-1,many,.,TRBJ1-1
CSARRSGSFYGYTF,TGCAGTGCTAGAAGATCCGGATCCTTCTATGGCTACACCTTC,TRBV20-1,many,.,TRBJ1-2
CASNPGLYGYTF,TGTGCCAGCAACCCGGGACTTTATGGCTACACCTTC,TRBV6-2/TRBV6-3,many,.,TRBJ1-2
CSATTDRGLEDTQYF,TGCAGTGCGACCACGGACAGGGGGCTAGAAGATACGCAGTATTTT,TRBV20-1,few,TRBD1,TRBJ2-3
CASSLGLGANTEAFF,TGCGCCAGCAGCTTGGGTTTGGGGGCGAACACTGAAGCTTTCTTT,TRBV5-1,.,.,TRBJ1-1
CASSTTTIRYTF,TGTGCCAGCAGCACGACAACTATACGATACACCTTC,TRBV7-2,many,.,TRBJ1-2
CASSLGPGRISPLHF,TGTGCCAGCAGCTTAGGTCCAGGAAGGATTTCACCCCTCCACTTT,TRBV7-2,many,.,TRBJ1-6
CASPRALNTEAFF,TGTGCCAGCCCCCGGGCGTTGAACACTGAAGCTTTCTTT,TRBV2,few,.,TRBJ1-1
CASSSSFSGANVLTF,TGTGCCAGCAGTTCCAGCTTCTCTGGGGCCAACGTCCTGACTTTC,TRBV12-3/TRBV12-4,many,.,TRBJ2-6
CASSLRTSGIYTDTQYF,TGTGCCAGCAGCTTAAGGACTAGCGGGATTTACACAGATACGCAGTATTTT,TRBV7-2,many,TRBD2,TRBJ2-3
CAISELGDSRASGNTIYF,TGTGCCATCAGTGAGTTAGGAGACAGTCGCGCGTCTGGAAACACCATATATTTT,TRBV10-3,many,.,TRBJ1-3
CASRPGQGYRAGRTGELFF,TGTGCCAGCAGACCGGGACAGGGGTACAGGGCGGGGCGGACCGGGGAGCTGTTTTTT,TRBV12-3/TRBV12-4,many,TRBD1,TRBJ2-2
CAISRDRGVNYGYTF,TGTGCCATCAGCCGGGACAGGGGCGTTAACTATGGCTACACCTTC,TRBV10-3,many,TRBD1,TRBJ1-2
CASSLVREGPQHF,TGTGCCAGCAGCTTAGTGAGGGAGGGGCCCCAGCATTTT,TRBV7-2,many,.,TRBJ1-5
CAWSRGRAENSPLHF,TGTGCCTGGAGCCGGGGACGGGCGGAGAATTCACCCCTCCACTTT,TRBV30,many,.,TRBJ1-6
CASSAGKGHEQYF,TGTGCCAGCAGCGCGGGAAAGGGCCACGAGCAGTACTTC,TRBV7-6,many,.,TRBJ2-7
CASSFGDEETQYF,TGCGCCAGCAGCTTTGGGGACGAAGAGACCCAGTACTTC,TRBV5-1,many,.,TRBJ2-5
CASSSFRDKGNNEQFF,TGTGCCAGCAGTTCGTTCCGGGACAAGGGAAACAATGAGCAGTTCTTC,TRBV6-5,many,.,TRBJ2-1
CASSSRDTRDTYEQYF,TGTGCCAGCAGCTCCCGGGACACCCGAGACACCTACGAGCAGTACTTC,TRBV7-8,many,.,TRBJ2-7